This TCR beta chain was retrieved from a study of T cell changes during pregnancy in multiple sclerosis. Germline lookup yields CDR1 KGHSH and CDR2 LQKENI. Trimming stripped 2 bases from V and 0 bases from J, with 7 bases between. This CDR3 is built from 14 residues. The table came from immunoSEQ multiplex PCR; TCRdb's copy has only in-frame clones and leaves some out. The sample consists of tens of thousands of clones, 75% to 90% of them appearing once. This TCR came from a female donor with multiple sclerosis, enrolled in a pregnancy study. Material: peripheral blood, obtained before pregnancy. The chain employs TRBV18 and TRBJ2-5, with D perhaps matching TRBD1 (6 bases). CDR3 sequence reads: CASSPTGYQETQYF. CDR3 in DNA: TGTGCCAGCTCACCAACAGGGTACCAAGAGACCCAGTACTTC.